This T cell receptor (beta chain) was identified in a study of T-cell reconstitution after alpha-beta-depleted transplantation in children. The library targeted TCRbeta and was prepared with unique molecular identifiers. TCRdb re-derived calls from the PCR reads in MiXCR, one entry per CDR3 protein. The sample lists 100,000 to 120,000 distinct CDR3 sequences, 10% occurring once. The J segment lost 0 bases and the V segment lost 4 bases, leaving 12 bases of the junction unmatched. This CDR3 has 19 amino acids. Per the germline V gene, CDR1 is SGHTA and CDR2 is FQGNSA. This clonotype was seen repeatedly, ten times or more.

The sequencing used PBMCs from the stem cell graft donor, collected from the stem cell graft. The rearrangement joins TRBV7-2 to TRBJ2-6; 7 bases match TRBD1. The sequence derives from a human donor who donated a stem cell graft to a child with acute lymphoblastic leukemia. CDR3 bases: TGTGCCAGCAGCTATTATCTCCCGGGACAGCCCTCTGGGGCCAACGTCCTGACTTTC. Amino acid sequence: CASSYYLPGQPSGANVLTF.